The clone carrying this T cell receptor (beta chain) was detected only a few times. Treatment of the sample: oral pan-JAK inhibitor, 5-10 mg twice daily. These data originate in a study of CD8+ T cells in alopecia areata. V lost 4 bases and J lost 4, with 13 bases in between. Germline-derived CDR1 and CDR2 are SEHNR and FQNEAQ (reference sequence). The length of the CDR3 is 14 residues. cDNA reverse transcribed from extracted RNA served as the sequencing template. Here immunoSEQ multiplex PCR was the method, and the copy in TCRdb shows in-frame clones only, minus some. This table holds around 190,000 clones, around 65% found once.

This specimen consisted of CD4+ T cells sorted from blood, obtained at week 4, from a patient treated with tofacitinib. The source is a human donor with alopecia areata. The V gene is TRBV7-9, the J gene TRBJ1-1; D unclear. CDR3 loop: CASSSVASVTEAFF. CDR3 in DNA: TGTGCCAGCAGCTCCGTGGCCAGCGTCACTGAAGCTTTCTTT.